Listed below are T cell receptor beta chains from one sample, sequenced in a study of early T cells in non-severe SARS-CoV-2 infection. TCRdb reprocessed the 5' RACE reads via MiXCR and lists one record per CDR3 protein. The sample has 50,000 to 70,000 distinct CDR3 sequences, around 12% seen once. Sequencing input: whole blood. The receptors derive from an adult who was a healthcare worker with PCR-confirmed SARS-CoV-2 infection or an uninfected control (not recorded which). Each CDR3 is given with its conserved first and last residue. Each record gives: J gene, clone size, V gene, D gene, CDR3 protein, CDR3 DNA. A D gene is named only where the DNA matches it firmly. Not every row has a clone size; where given, it reads once, few, many or a size class.

j_call: TRBJ2-3; clone_size: -; v_call: TRBV12-3/TRBV12-4; d_call: -; cdr3_aa: CASSLSRPTDTQYF; cdr3_nt: TGTGCCAGCAGTTTATCTAGGCCCACAGATACGCAGTATTTT
j_call: TRBJ2-7; clone_size: -; v_call: TRBV7-2; d_call: -; cdr3_aa: CASSLVGTNSYEQYF; cdr3_nt: TGTGCCAGCAGCTTAGTCGGGACAAACTCCTACGAGCAGTACTTC
j_call: TRBJ2-5; clone_size: -; v_call: TRBV3-1; d_call: TRBD2; cdr3_aa: CASSPAGLVGVTQYF; cdr3_nt: TGTGCCAGCAGTCCCGCGGGACTAGTTGGGGTGACCCAGTACTTC
j_call: TRBJ1-5; clone_size: few; v_call: TRBV6-2/TRBV6-3; d_call: -; cdr3_aa: CASRRGDLEREPQHF; cdr3_nt: TGTGCCAGCAGACGCGGGGACCTGGAGAGGGAGCCCCAGCATTTT
j_call: TRBJ1-1; clone_size: -; v_call: TRBV7-3; d_call: -; cdr3_aa: CASSLMGAGTEAFF; cdr3_nt: TGTGCCAGCAGCTTAATGGGGGCAGGGACTGAAGCTTTCTTT
j_call: TRBJ1-2; clone_size: many; v_call: TRBV11-2; d_call: -; cdr3_aa: CASSLDRLPNYGYTF; cdr3_nt: TGTGCCAGCAGCTTAGATCGGCTCCCTAACTATGGCTACACCTTC
j_call: TRBJ2-7; clone_size: once; v_call: TRBV11-3; d_call: -; cdr3_aa: CASSLTANYEQYF; cdr3_nt: TGTGCCAGCAGCTTGACAGCAAACTACGAGCAGTACTTC
j_call: TRBJ2-5; clone_size: -; v_call: TRBV6-5; d_call: TRBD2; cdr3_aa: CASSYRGASGGAQETQYF; cdr3_nt: TGTGCCAGCAGTTACAGGGGCGCTAGCGGGGGGGCCCAAGAGACCCAGTACTTC
j_call: TRBJ2-1; clone_size: few; v_call: TRBV5-8; d_call: -; cdr3_aa: CASSLGGALLNEQFF; cdr3_nt: TGTGCCAGCAGCTTGGGGGGGGCTCTTCTCAATGAGCAGTTCTTC
j_call: TRBJ2-3; clone_size: -; v_call: TRBV29-1; d_call: -; cdr3_aa: CSVAGVLRDTQYF; cdr3_nt: TGCAGCGTTGCGGGGGTGCTGCGTGATACGCAGTATTTT
j_call: TRBJ2-5; clone_size: -; v_call: TRBV9; d_call: TRBD1; cdr3_aa: CASSVGQGESETQYF; cdr3_nt: TGTGCCAGCAGCGTTGGACAGGGGGAAAGCGAGACCCAGTACTTC
j_call: TRBJ2-3; clone_size: -; v_call: TRBV24-1; d_call: -; cdr3_aa: CAIDLQGGTDTQYF; cdr3_nt: TGTGCCATCGACCTACAGGGCGGTACAGATACGCAGTATTTT
j_call: TRBJ1-6; clone_size: few; v_call: TRBV6-2/TRBV6-3; d_call: -; cdr3_aa: CASSPGPRRIGNSPLHF; cdr3_nt: TGTGCCAGCAGCCCCGGACCTCGTCGGATCGGGAATTCACCCCTCCACTTT
j_call: TRBJ2-3; clone_size: many; v_call: TRBV27; d_call: TRBD2; cdr3_aa: CASSLSSGGGDTQYF; cdr3_nt: TGTGCCAGCAGTTTATCTAGCGGGGGGGGAGATACGCAGTATTTT
j_call: TRBJ2-3; clone_size: -; v_call: TRBV4-3; d_call: -; cdr3_aa: CASSQDWTNWASTQYF; cdr3_nt: TGCGCCAGCAGCCAAGACTGGACTAATTGGGCCTCCACGCAGTATTTT
j_call: TRBJ1-5; clone_size: few; v_call: TRBV7-2; d_call: -; cdr3_aa: CASSYRGNQPQHF; cdr3_nt: TGTGCCAGCAGCTACAGGGGCAATCAGCCCCAGCATTTT
j_call: TRBJ2-7; clone_size: few; v_call: TRBV7-3; d_call: TRBD2; cdr3_aa: CASSPAGTSFYEQYF; cdr3_nt: TGTGCCAGCAGTCCAGCCGGGACTAGTTTCTACGAGCAGTACTTC
j_call: TRBJ2-7; clone_size: many; v_call: TRBV6-6; d_call: TRBD1; cdr3_aa: CASSSQGAYEQYF; cdr3_nt: TGTGCCAGCAGCTCGCAGGGGGCCTACGAGCAGTACTTC
j_call: TRBJ1-1; clone_size: many; v_call: TRBV20-1; d_call: TRBD1; cdr3_aa: CSARDPGQGLGNTEAFF; cdr3_nt: TGCAGTGCTAGAGACCCGGGACAGGGTTTGGGAAACACTGAAGCTTTCTTT
j_call: TRBJ1-5; clone_size: -; v_call: TRBV12-3/TRBV12-4; d_call: TRBD1; cdr3_aa: CASSWPGQRHQPQHF; cdr3_nt: TGTGCCAGCAGTTGGCCGGGACAGAGGCATCAGCCCCAGCATTTT
j_call: TRBJ2-7; clone_size: many; v_call: TRBV29-1; d_call: -; cdr3_aa: CSAGSNLYEQYF; cdr3_nt: TGCAGCGCAGGATCCAACCTCTACGAGCAGTACTTC
j_call: TRBJ2-3; clone_size: -; v_call: TRBV28; d_call: TRBD2; cdr3_aa: CASSRGGGATDTQYF; cdr3_nt: TGTGCCAGCAGTCGAGGCGGGGGGGCGACAGATACGCAGTATTTT
j_call: TRBJ1-2; clone_size: few; v_call: TRBV12-3/TRBV12-4; d_call: TRBD1; cdr3_aa: CASSLGDRIGWDYGYTF; cdr3_nt: TGTGCCAGCAGTTTAGGGGACAGGATCGGCTGGGACTATGGCTACACCTTC
j_call: TRBJ1-5; clone_size: few; v_call: TRBV7-2; d_call: -; cdr3_aa: CASSLGGLNQPQHF; cdr3_nt: TGTGCCAGCAGCTTAGGCGGCCTCAATCAGCCCCAGCATTTT
j_call: TRBJ2-7; clone_size: many; v_call: TRBV11-2; d_call: -; cdr3_aa: CASSLVHEQYF; cdr3_nt: TGTGCCAGCAGCTTAGTGCACGAGCAGTACTTC
j_call: TRBJ1-6; clone_size: few; v_call: TRBV5-1; d_call: -; cdr3_aa: CASSLAGTDRSPLHF; cdr3_nt: TGCGCCAGCAGCTTGGCCGGGACGGACCGTTCACCCCTCCACTTT
j_call: TRBJ1-5; clone_size: few; v_call: TRBV7-9; d_call: -; cdr3_aa: CASSLRGRTSNSNQPQHF; cdr3_nt: TGTGCCAGCAGCTTAAGGGGCCGGACAAGTAATAGCAATCAGCCCCAGCATTTT
j_call: TRBJ2-3; clone_size: few; v_call: TRBV30; d_call: -; cdr3_aa: CAWSDADTQYF; cdr3_nt: TGTGCCTGGAGTGATGCAGATACGCAGTATTTT
j_call: TRBJ2-5; clone_size: -; v_call: TRBV5-4; d_call: TRBD2; cdr3_aa: CASSSTLRTLAGGQETQYF; cdr3_nt: TGTGCCAGCAGCTCGACATTACGGACCCTGGCGGGGGGCCAAGAGACCCAGTACTTC
j_call: TRBJ2-1; clone_size: many; v_call: TRBV7-7; d_call: TRBD1; cdr3_aa: CASSLASGGRISINEQFF; cdr3_nt: TGTGCTAGCAGCTTAGCATCAGGGGGAAGAATCTCGATCAATGAGCAGTTCTTC
j_call: TRBJ1-4; clone_size: -; v_call: TRBV7-9; d_call: TRBD1; cdr3_aa: CASSLGRGTATNEKLFF; cdr3_nt: TGTGCCAGCAGCTTAGGCCGGGGGACAGCAACTAATGAAAAACTGTTTTTT
j_call: TRBJ2-6; clone_size: -; v_call: TRBV6-2/TRBV6-3; d_call: -; cdr3_aa: CASSPHQGRAGANVLTF; cdr3_nt: TGTGCCAGCAGTCCACATCAGGGACGTGCTGGGGCCAACGTCCTGACTTTC
j_call: TRBJ2-7; clone_size: -; v_call: TRBV3-1; d_call: TRBD2; cdr3_aa: CASRFSGAYEQYF; cdr3_nt: TGTGCCAGCAGGTTTAGCGGGGCCTACGAGCAGTACTTC
j_call: TRBJ1-5; clone_size: many; v_call: TRBV20-1; d_call: -; cdr3_aa: CSARGTGTLNQPQHF; cdr3_nt: TGCAGTGCTAGAGGTACCGGGACTCTCAATCAGCCCCAGCATTTT
j_call: TRBJ1-1; clone_size: few; v_call: TRBV6-5; d_call: -; cdr3_aa: CASSWGPYGKNTEAFF; cdr3_nt: TGTGCCAGCAGTTGGGGACCGTACGGAAAGAACACTGAAGCTTTCTTT
j_call: TRBJ2-7; clone_size: -; v_call: TRBV2; d_call: -; cdr3_aa: CASGNRPYEQYF; cdr3_nt: TGTGCCAGTGGGAACAGGCCCTACGAGCAGTACTTC
j_call: TRBJ1-1; clone_size: many; v_call: TRBV12-3/TRBV12-4; d_call: -; cdr3_aa: CASSIGDTEAFF; cdr3_nt: TGTGCCAGCAGCATCGGGGACACTGAAGCTTTCTTT
j_call: TRBJ2-2; clone_size: few; v_call: TRBV4-1; d_call: -; cdr3_aa: CASSQAALRTGELFF; cdr3_nt: TGCGCCAGCAGCCAAGCGGCCCTGCGGACCGGGGAGCTGTTTTTT
j_call: TRBJ1-1; clone_size: many; v_call: TRBV5-1; d_call: -; cdr3_aa: CASSPGVQGAEPNTEAFF; cdr3_nt: TGCGCCAGCAGCCCTGGGGTACAGGGAGCCGAACCAAACACTGAAGCTTTCTTT
j_call: TRBJ2-7; clone_size: few; v_call: TRBV12-3/TRBV12-4; d_call: TRBD2; cdr3_aa: CASSLRGTSGRGEQYF; cdr3_nt: TGTGCCAGCAGTTTACGCGGGACTAGTGGTCGGGGAGAGCAGTACTTC
j_call: TRBJ2-1; clone_size: many; v_call: TRBV20-1; d_call: -; cdr3_aa: CSGGSSNEQFF; cdr3_nt: TGCAGTGGAGGGTCAAGCAATGAGCAGTTCTTC
j_call: TRBJ2-1; clone_size: few; v_call: TRBV7-2; d_call: TRBD2; cdr3_aa: CASSLVSGGAVGNEQFF; cdr3_nt: TGTGCCAGCAGCTTAGTTAGCGGGGGGGCCGTAGGCAATGAGCAGTTCTTC
j_call: TRBJ2-1; clone_size: many; v_call: TRBV14; d_call: TRBD2; cdr3_aa: CASGGRPYNEQFF; cdr3_nt: TGTGCTAGCGGGGGGCGGCCCTACAATGAGCAGTTCTTC
j_call: TRBJ2-1; clone_size: few; v_call: TRBV7-9; d_call: TRBD2; cdr3_aa: CASSFPSGGRSYNEQFF; cdr3_nt: TGTGCCAGCAGCTTTCCCTCGGGGGGGCGTTCCTACAATGAGCAGTTCTTC
j_call: TRBJ2-7; clone_size: -; v_call: TRBV6-5; d_call: -; cdr3_aa: CASSYSMSADEQYF; cdr3_nt: TGTGCCAGCAGTTACTCGATGTCGGCGGACGAGCAGTACTTC
j_call: TRBJ1-1; clone_size: many; v_call: TRBV2; d_call: TRBD1; cdr3_aa: CASNFQGENTEAFF; cdr3_nt: TGTGCCAGCAATTTTCAGGGGGAGAACACTGAAGCTTTCTTT
j_call: TRBJ2-5; clone_size: many; v_call: TRBV5-1; d_call: -; cdr3_aa: CASSRDMWGRETQYF; cdr3_nt: TGCGCCAGCAGCCGGGACATGTGGGGCAGGGAGACCCAGTACTTC